This entry lists 2 T cell receptor beta chains sequenced from one sample in a study of vaccination and CD4 T cells after COVID-19. With the Oncomine TCR Beta short-read assay, DNA from cultured CD4+ T cells was sequenced. TCRdb independently ran MiXCR on the PCR reads; one entry per CDR3 protein. The sample has some 11,000 distinct CDR3 sequences, more than 30% seen once; the top ten hold approximately 13%. Treatment in this sample: roughly 11-day PBMC culture with coronavirus spike peptide pools or control peptides (ViraFEST assay). No antigen is known for these receptors. The sample in question was CD4+ T cells from blood, cultured in vitro, obtained after SARS-CoV-2 vaccination. The receptors were sampled from a human donor who had recovered from COVID-19.

This clonotype is medium-sized (0.01 to 0.1%) by share. The rearrangement uses TRBV20-1 and TRBJ2-1; 12 nucleotides line up with TRBD2. CDR1 is DFQATT, CDR2 SNEGSKA, per germline (reference sequence). CDR3 length: 14 amino acids. Trimming cost V 5 bases and J 12 bases; bases outside gene matches: 11. The CDR3, as DNA: TGCAGTGCTCTCAATCGGCTAGCGGGAGGGGGGCAGTTCTTC. This gives the protein CSALNRLAGGGQFF.

Only a few counts were recorded for this clonotype. The chain employs TRBV7-3 and TRBJ2-2; TRBD2 aligns across 7 bases. Looked up from germline, CDR1 is SGHTA and CDR2 is FQGTGA. The CDR3 length is 15 residues. Trimming at V came to 5 bases and at J to 2 bases, leaving 5 bases not matched to a gene. CDR3 DNA sequence: TGTGCCAGCAGCCGGGGACTAAGTAACACCGGGGAGCTGTTTTTT. Translating gives CASSRGLSNTGELFF.